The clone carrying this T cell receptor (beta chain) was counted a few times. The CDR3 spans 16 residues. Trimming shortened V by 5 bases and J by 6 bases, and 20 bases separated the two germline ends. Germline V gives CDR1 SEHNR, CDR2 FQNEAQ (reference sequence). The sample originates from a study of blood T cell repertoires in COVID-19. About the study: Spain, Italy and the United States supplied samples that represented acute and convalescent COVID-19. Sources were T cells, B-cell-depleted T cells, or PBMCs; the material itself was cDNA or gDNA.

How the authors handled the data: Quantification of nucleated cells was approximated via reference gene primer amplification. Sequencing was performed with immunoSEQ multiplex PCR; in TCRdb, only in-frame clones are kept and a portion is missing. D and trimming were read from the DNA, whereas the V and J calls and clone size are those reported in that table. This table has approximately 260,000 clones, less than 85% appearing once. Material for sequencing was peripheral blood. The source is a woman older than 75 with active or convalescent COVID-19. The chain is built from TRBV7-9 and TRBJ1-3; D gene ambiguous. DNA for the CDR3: TGTGCCAGCAGCCTCCGTCCAGCGGAAGAACCAAACACCATATATTTT. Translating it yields CASSLRPAEEPNTIYF. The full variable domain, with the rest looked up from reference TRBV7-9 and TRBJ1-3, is DTGVSQNPRHKITKRGQNVTFRCDPISEHNRLYWYRQTLGQGPEFLTYFQNEAQLEKSRLLSDRFSAERPKGSFSTLEIQRTEQGDSAMYLCASSLRPAEEPNTIYFGEGSWLTVV.